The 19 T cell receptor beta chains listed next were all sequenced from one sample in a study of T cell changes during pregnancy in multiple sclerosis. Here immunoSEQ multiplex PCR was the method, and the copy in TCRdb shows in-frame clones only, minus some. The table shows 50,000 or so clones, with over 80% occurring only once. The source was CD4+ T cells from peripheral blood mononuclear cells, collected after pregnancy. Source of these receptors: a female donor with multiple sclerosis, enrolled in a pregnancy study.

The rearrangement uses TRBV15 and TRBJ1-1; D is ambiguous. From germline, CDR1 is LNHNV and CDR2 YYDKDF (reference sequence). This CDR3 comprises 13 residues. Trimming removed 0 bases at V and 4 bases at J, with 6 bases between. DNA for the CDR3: TGTGCCACCAGCAGAGATGGAGGCACTGAAGCTTTCTTT. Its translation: CATSRDGGTEAFF. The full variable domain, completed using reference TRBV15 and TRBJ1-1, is DAMVIQNPRYQVTQFGKPVTLSCSQTLNHNVMYWYQQKSSQAPKLLFHYYDKDFNNEADTPDNFQSRRPNTSFCFLDIRSPGLGDTAMYLCATSRDGGTEAFFGQGTRLTVV.

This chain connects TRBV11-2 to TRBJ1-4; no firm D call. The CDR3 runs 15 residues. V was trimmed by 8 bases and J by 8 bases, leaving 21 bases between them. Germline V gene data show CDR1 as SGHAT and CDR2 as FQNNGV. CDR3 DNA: TGTGCCAGCGGCCGGAAGGCAGTCGCGGGGGAAAAACTGTTTTTT. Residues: CASGRKAVAGEKLFF.

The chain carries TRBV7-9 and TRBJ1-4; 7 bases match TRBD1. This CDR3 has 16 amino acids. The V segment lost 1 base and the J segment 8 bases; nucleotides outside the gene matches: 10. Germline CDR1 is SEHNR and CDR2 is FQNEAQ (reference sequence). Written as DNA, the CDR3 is TGTGCCAGCAGCTTAGGACGACAGGGATCCGCGGAAAAACTGTTTTTT. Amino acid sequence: CASSLGRQGSAEKLFF.

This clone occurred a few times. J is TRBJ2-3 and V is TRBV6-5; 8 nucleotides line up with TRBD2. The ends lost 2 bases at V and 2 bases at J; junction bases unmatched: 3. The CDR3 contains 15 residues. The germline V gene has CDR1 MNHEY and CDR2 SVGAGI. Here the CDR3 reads CASSYGGRYTDTQYF. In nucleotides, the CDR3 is TGTGCCAGCAGTTACGGCGGGAGGTACACAGATACGCAGTATTTT.

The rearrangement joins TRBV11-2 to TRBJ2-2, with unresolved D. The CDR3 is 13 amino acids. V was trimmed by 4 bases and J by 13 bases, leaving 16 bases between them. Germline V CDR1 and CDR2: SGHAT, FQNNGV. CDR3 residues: CASSSDPRLGLFF. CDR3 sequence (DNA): TGTGCCAGCAGCTCCGACCCTAGGTTGGGGCTGTTTTTT.

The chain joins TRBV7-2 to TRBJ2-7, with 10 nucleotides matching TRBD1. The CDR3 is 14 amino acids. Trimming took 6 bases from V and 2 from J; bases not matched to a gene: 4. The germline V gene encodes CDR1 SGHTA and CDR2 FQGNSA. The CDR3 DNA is TGTGCCAGCAGGAAAGGACAGGGGGCCTACGAGCAGTACTTC. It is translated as CASRKGQGAYEQYF.

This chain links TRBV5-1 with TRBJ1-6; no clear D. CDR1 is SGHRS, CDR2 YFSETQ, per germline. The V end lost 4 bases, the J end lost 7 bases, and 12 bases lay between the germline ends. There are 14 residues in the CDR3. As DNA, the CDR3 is TGCGCCAGCAGCGAGGGAAGTGTGAATTCACCCCTCCACTTT. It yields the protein CASSEGSVNSPLHF.

Written as DNA, the CDR3 is TGTGCCAGTATGGGATTTGAGGGAGGGCCCAATGAGCAGTTCTTC. Its translation is CASMGFEGGPNEQFF. This chain connects TRBV19 to TRBJ2-1; the match to TRBD2 covers 7 bases. This CDR3 comprises 15 residues. Germline CDR1 is LNHDA and CDR2 is SQIVND (reference sequence). V gave up 7 bases and J gave up 6 bases; unmatched junction bases: 12.

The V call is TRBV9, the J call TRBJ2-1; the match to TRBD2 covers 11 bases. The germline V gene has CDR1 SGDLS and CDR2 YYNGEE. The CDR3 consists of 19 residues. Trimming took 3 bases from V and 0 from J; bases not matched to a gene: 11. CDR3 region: CASSDSSGRALSSYNEQFF. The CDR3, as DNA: TGTGCCAGCAGCGACAGTAGCGGGAGGGCCCTTTCCTCCTACAATGAGCAGTTCTTC.

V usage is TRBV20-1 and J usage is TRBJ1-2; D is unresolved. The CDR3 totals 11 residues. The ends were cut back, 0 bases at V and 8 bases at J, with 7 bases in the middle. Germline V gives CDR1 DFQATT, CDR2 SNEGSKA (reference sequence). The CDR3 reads CSARDGRGYTF. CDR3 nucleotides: TGCAGTGCTAGAGATGGCAGAGGCTACACCTTC.

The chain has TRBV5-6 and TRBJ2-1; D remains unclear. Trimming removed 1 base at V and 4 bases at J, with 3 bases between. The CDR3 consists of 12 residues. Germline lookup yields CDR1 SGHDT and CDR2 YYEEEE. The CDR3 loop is CASSLRYNEQFF. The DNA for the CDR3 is TGTGCCAGCAGCTTGCGGTACAATGAGCAGTTCTTC.

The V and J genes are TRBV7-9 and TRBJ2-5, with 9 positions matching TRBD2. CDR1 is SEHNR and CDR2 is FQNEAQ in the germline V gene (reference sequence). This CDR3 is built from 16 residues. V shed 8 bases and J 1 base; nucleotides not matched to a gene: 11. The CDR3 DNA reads TGTGCCAGCTCCTGGAGGCTAGCGGGGATCCAAGAGACCCAGTACTTC. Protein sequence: CASSWRLAGIQETQYF.

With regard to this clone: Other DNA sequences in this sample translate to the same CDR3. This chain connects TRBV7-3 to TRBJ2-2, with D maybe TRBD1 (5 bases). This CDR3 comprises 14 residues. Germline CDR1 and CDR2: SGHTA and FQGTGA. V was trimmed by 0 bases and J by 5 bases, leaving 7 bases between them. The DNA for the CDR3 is TGTGCCAGCAGCTTAACATCAGGGACCGGGGAGCTGTTTTTT. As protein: CASSLTSGTGELFF.

CDR3 sequence: CASASKFGEQYF. CDR3 DNA: TGTGCCAGTGCCTCCAAGTTCGGCGAGCAGTACTTC. The chain uses TRBV19 and TRBJ2-7; D is unresolved. The germline V gene has CDR1 LNHDA and CDR2 SQIVND (reference sequence). V was pared by 8 bases and J by 6 bases, with 14 bases between. This CDR3 region has 12 residues.

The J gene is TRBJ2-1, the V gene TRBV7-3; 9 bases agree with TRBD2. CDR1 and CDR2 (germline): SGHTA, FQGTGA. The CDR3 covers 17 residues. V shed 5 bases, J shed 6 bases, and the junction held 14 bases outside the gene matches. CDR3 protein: CASSREGTSSVSNEQFF. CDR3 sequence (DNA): TGTGCCAGCAGCCGTGAAGGGACTAGCTCGGTAAGCAATGAGCAGTTCTTC.

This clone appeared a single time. The CDR3 nucleotides read TGTGCCAGCTCACCTATTAACTATGGCTACACCTTC. The encoded protein is CASSPINYGYTF. The genes are TRBV18 and TRBJ1-2; D unresolved. Trimming pared 3 bases from V and 1 base from J, leaving 3 bases between. Germline V CDR1 and CDR2: KGHSH, LQKENI. CDR3 length equals 12 residues.

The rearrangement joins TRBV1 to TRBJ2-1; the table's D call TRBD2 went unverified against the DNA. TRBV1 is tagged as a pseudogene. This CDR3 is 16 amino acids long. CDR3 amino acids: CTSSPSFSGLYNEQFF. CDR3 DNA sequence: TGCACCAGCAGCCCCTCCTTCTCGGGTCTCTACAATGAGCAGTTCTTC.

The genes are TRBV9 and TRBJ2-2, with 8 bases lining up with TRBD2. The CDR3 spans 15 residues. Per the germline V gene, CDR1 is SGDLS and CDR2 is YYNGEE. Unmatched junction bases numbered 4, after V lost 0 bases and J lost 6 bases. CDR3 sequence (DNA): TGTGCCAGCAGCGTAGAATTAGCGGGGTCCGGGGAGCTGTTTTTT. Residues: CASSVELAGSGELFF.

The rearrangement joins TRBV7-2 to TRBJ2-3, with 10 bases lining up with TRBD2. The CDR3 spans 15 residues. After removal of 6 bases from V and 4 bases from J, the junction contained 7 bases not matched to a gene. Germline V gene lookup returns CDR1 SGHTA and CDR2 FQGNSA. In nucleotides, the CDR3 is TGTGCCAGCAGTCTAGCGGGAGTGGGGTCAGATACGCAGTATTTT. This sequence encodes CASSLAGVGSDTQYF.